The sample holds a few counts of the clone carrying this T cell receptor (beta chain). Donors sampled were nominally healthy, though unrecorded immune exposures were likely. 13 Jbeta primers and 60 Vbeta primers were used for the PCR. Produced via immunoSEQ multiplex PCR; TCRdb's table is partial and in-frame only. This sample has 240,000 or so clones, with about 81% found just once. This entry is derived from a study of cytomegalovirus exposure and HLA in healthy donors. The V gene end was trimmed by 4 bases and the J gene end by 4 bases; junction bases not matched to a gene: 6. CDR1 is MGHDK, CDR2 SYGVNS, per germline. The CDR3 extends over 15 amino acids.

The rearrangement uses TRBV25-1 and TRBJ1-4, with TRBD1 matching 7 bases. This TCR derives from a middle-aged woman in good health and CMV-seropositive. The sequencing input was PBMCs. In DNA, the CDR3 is TGTGCCAGCAGTGTTACAGGGGAGATTAATGAAAAACTGTTTTTT. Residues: CASSVTGEINEKLFF.